The 29 T cell receptor beta chains below come from one sample, sequenced in a study of response to subunit inactivated influenza vaccine. TCRdb itself ran the RT-PCR reads through MiXCR, one entry per CDR3 protein. This table holds about 830,000 distinct CDR3 sequences, 18% found once. The sequences come from PBMCs from blood, collected more than 4 days after vaccination. All receptors come from a man aged 45 to 65 who received an inactivated influenza vaccine.

J is TRBJ2-5 and V is TRBV7-2, with 8 positions matching TRBD2. V dropped 3 bases and J dropped 4; count of bases not matched to a gene: 4. Germline CDR1 SGHTA, CDR2 FQGNSA. The CDR3 is 14 amino acids. The chain's CDR3 is CASSFGGAAETQYF. The CDR3 nucleotides read TGTGCCAGCAGCTTCGGGGGGGCGGCAGAGACCCAGTACTTC.

This clonotype has ten or more counts. This rearrangement joins TRBV4-2 to TRBJ1-2; no reliable D call. Germline V lookup: CDR1 LGHNA, CDR2 YNFKEQ. The CDR3 is 16 amino acids. Trimming cost V 2 bases and J 2 bases, with 15 bases left between them. CDR3 protein: CASSQPSPEGNYGYTF. CDR3 DNA sequence: TGTGCCAGCAGCCAACCATCACCGGAGGGAAACTATGGCTACACCTTC.

This clonotype was counted at least ten times. The chain uses TRBV6-1 and TRBJ2-5; tentative D call: TRBD1 (6 bases). The CDR3 is 14 residues long. Trimming took off 5 bases at V and 9 bases at J, with 19 bases between the two ends. Germline CDR1 MNHNS, CDR2 SASEGT. CDR3 protein: CASSRQAEGKAQYF. In DNA form, the CDR3 reads TGTGCCAGCAGTCGACAGGCCGAGGGGAAGGCCCAGTACTTC.

This clonotype was seen a few times. The V and J genes are TRBV20-1 and TRBJ1-2, with a weak D call TRBD1 (6 bases). The V and J ends lost 6 bases and 8 bases respectively, with 28 bases between them. This CDR3 spans 16 amino acids. The germline CDR1 and CDR2 sequences are DFQATT and SNEGSKA (reference sequence). As DNA, the CDR3 is TGCAGTGCCGCCGGCAGGGGCACGCTGTCCGTGGGAGGCTACACCTTC. Its translation is CSAAGRGTLSVGGYTF.

This chain joins TRBV25-1 and TRBJ2-7; 7 nucleotides match TRBD1. Germline assignment: CDR1 MGHDK and CDR2 SYGVNS. The junction had 18 bases not matched to a gene; V was cut back by 8 bases and J by 5 bases. The CDR3 is made up of 16 amino acids. The CDR3 bases are TGTGCCAGCTGGAGGAAGACAGGGAAAAATGGGGACGAGCAGTACTTC. It specifies CASWRKTGKNGDEQYF.

The chain combines TRBV28 with TRBJ2-7, with D tentatively TRBD1 (5 bases). The CDR3 is 13 amino acids. CDR1 and CDR2 (germline): MDHEN, SYDVKM. V lost 8 bases, J lost 3 bases, and 14 bases lay in between. The CDR3 DNA follows: TGTGCCAGCGATAGGACAACCGGCTACGAGCAGTACTTC. Translation: CASDRTTGYEQYF.

The rearrangement joins TRBV4-3 to TRBJ1-3; no clear D gene. CDR1 is LGHNA, CDR2 YSLEER, per germline. The CDR3 contains 17 residues. The V and J ends lost 0 bases and 0 bases respectively, with 12 bases between them. The CDR3 here is CASSQDLVGHSGNTIYF. In nucleotides, the CDR3 is TGCGCCAGCAGCCAAGATCTAGTGGGCCACTCTGGAAACACCATATATTTT.

V and J are TRBV5-5 and TRBJ2-2; possibly TRBD2 for D (5 bases). Germline V lookup: CDR1 SGHKS, CDR2 YYEKEE (reference sequence). Trimming cost V 4 bases and J 1 base, with 11 bases left between them. This CDR3 is 15 amino acids long. For the CDR3, the DNA is TGTGCCAGCAGCCTGGTCGGGAAGAACACCGGGGAGCTGTTTTTT. It translates to CASSLVGKNTGELFF.

This clonotype turned up a few times. The rearrangement links TRBV9 to TRBJ2-7; TRBD1 matches at 12 bases. V lost 0 bases to trimming and J lost 3 bases; unmatched junction nucleotides: 7. CDR1 SGDLS and CDR2 YYNGEE come from the germline V gene. The CDR3 length is 17 residues. CDR3 coding DNA: TGTGCCAGCAGCGTAGAAGGGGACAGGGGGCGCGTCTACGAGCAGTACTTC. As protein: CASSVEGDRGRVYEQYF.

There are a few counts of this clonotype. The chain couples TRBV11-1 to TRBJ2-7, with 9 bases matching TRBD1. Per the germline V gene, CDR1 is SGHAT and CDR2 is FQDESV (reference sequence). This CDR3 has 13 amino acids. The trim removed 8 bases at V and 4 bases at J, leaving 6 bases unmatched. CDR3 sequence: CASEGQGLYEQYF. The CDR3 DNA follows: TGTGCCAGCGAGGGACAGGGATTATACGAGCAGTACTTC.

This clonotype was seen a handful of times. This chain connects TRBV6-2 or TRBV6-3 to TRBJ1-1; D not certain. Trimming left V 0 bases short and J 4 bases short, with 9 bases between. This CDR3 has 14 amino acids. CDR1 is MNHEY, CDR2 SVGEGT, per germline. For the CDR3, the DNA is TGTGCCAGCAGTTACTCGGCTTGGGGCACTGAAGCTTTCTTT. This sequence encodes CASSYSAWGTEAFF.

This clonotype was found a few times. The chain couples TRBV12-3 or TRBV12-4 to TRBJ1-2, with a possible D match to TRBD1 (5 bases). V was cut by 2 bases and J by 6 bases, with 13 bases left in between. The CDR3 runs to 14 residues. CDR3 sequence: CASSLFEGQDGYTF. DNA for the CDR3: TGTGCCAGCAGTTTATTTGAGGGGCAGGATGGCTACACCTTC.

The table lists this clonotype with a count of one. The gene calls are TRBV28 and TRBJ2-7; D ambiguous. Trimming stripped 1 base from V and 0 bases from J, with 10 bases between. Germline values: CDR1 MDHEN, CDR2 SYDVKM. CDR3 size: 15 residues. The chain's CDR3 is CASSLYRESSYEQYF. In DNA form, the CDR3 reads TGTGCCAGCAGTTTATACCGAGAAAGCTCCTACGAGCAGTACTTC.

V usage is TRBV27 and J usage is TRBJ2-1, with TRBD2 matching 7 bases. The CDR3 has 15 residues. Germline values: CDR1 MNHEY, CDR2 SMNVEV (reference sequence). V trimming: 5 bases; J trimming: 4 bases; junction bases outside the gene matches: 8. CDR3 region: CASSPAGTIYNEQFF. The CDR3 nucleotides are TGTGCCAGCAGTCCGGCCGGGACTATTTACAATGAGCAGTTCTTC.

The table lists this clonotype with a count of one. The V gene is TRBV7-8, the J gene TRBJ2-7; TRBD2 matches 7 bases. V lost 5 bases to trimming and J lost 0 bases; unmatched junction nucleotides: 4. The CDR3 runs 14 residues. Germline V gives CDR1 SGHVS, CDR2 FQNEAQ. The CDR3 bases are TGTGCCAGCAGCGGAAGGGACTACTCCTACGAGCAGTACTTC. It yields the protein CASSGRDYSYEQYF.

CDR3 nucleotides: TGCAGTGCTAGAACACCCCCGAGGGTTGAGGCTAGCGACGATACGCAGTATTTT. The encoded protein is CSARTPPRVEASDDTQYF. The chain links TRBV20-1 to TRBJ2-3, with a weak D call TRBD2 (6 bases). Trimming removed 2 bases at V and 6 bases at J, with 27 bases between. The germline gives CDR1 DFQATT, CDR2 SNEGSKA (reference sequence). The CDR3 runs 18 residues.

This clonotype came up many times. CDR3 loop: CSVGQADIQYF. The CDR3 DNA sequence: TGCAGCGTCGGACAGGCGGACATTCAGTACTTC. The V and J genes are TRBV29-1 and TRBJ2-4; 7 nucleotides align to TRBD1. The CDR3 is 11 residues long. The trim removed 6 bases at V and 8 bases at J, leaving 4 bases unmatched. Germline V gene sequence: CDR1 SQVTM, CDR2 ANQGSEA.

A few counts support this clonotype. The rearrangement joins TRBV20-1 to TRBJ2-3; 7 positions agree with TRBD1. Germline values: CDR1 DFQATT, CDR2 SNEGSKA (reference sequence). V shed 8 bases, J shed 2 bases, and the junction held 13 bases outside the gene matches. This CDR3 comprises 15 residues. The CDR3, as DNA: TGCAGTAGGGACAGTCCGCAGAGCTACACAGATACGCAGTATTTT. This gives the protein CSRDSPQSYTDTQYF.

The CDR3 loop reads CAIKGASGQGAEETQYF. In DNA form, the CDR3 reads TGTGCCATCAAGGGGGCCAGTGGACAGGGGGCGGAAGAGACCCAGTACTTC. The chain couples TRBV10-3 to TRBJ2-5, with 11 bases lining up with TRBD1. This CDR3 is 17 amino acids long. Germline V CDR1 and CDR2: ENHRY, SYGVKD. Losses at the gene ends were 7 bases for V and 3 bases for J; bases not matched to a gene: 13.

This clonotype was seen repeatedly, ten times or more. The chain has TRBV12-3 or TRBV12-4 and TRBJ1-6; 7 bases line up with TRBD1. V was clipped by 3 bases and J by 6 bases; unmatched bases: 2. This CDR3 comprises 14 residues. This CDR3 is CASSLTGSNSPLHF. CDR3 bases: TGTGCCAGCAGTTTGACAGGGAGTAATTCACCCCTCCACTTT.

The V and J genes are TRBV7-3 and TRBJ2-1, with TRBD2 as a possible D gene (6 bases). The CDR3 is made up of 16 amino acids. CDR1 is SGHTA and CDR2 is FQGTGA in the germline V gene. The V and J ends lost 5 bases and 0 bases respectively, with 14 bases between them. The CDR3 DNA sequence: TGTGCCAGCAGCGCTGAGCGGGTAAGCTCCTACAATGAGCAGTTCTTC. Translated, it gives CASSAERVSSYNEQFF. The complete variable domain, with remaining parts taken from reference TRBV7-3 and TRBJ2-1, reads GAGVSQTPSNKVTEKGKYVELRCDPISGHTALYWYRQSLGQGPEFLIYFQGTGAADDSGLPNDRFFAVRPEGSVSTLKIQRTERGDSAVYLCASSAERVSSYNEQFFGPGTRLTVL.

This clonotype has a count of ten or more. V usage is TRBV20-1 and J usage is TRBJ2-7, with a possible D match to TRBD2 (5 bases). The CDR3 has 13 residues. Trimming pared 0 bases from V and 4 bases from J, leaving 10 bases between. CDR1 and CDR2 from the germline V gene are DFQATT and SNEGSKA (reference sequence). CDR3 in DNA: TGCAGTGCTAGAGACAGGAGACTATACGAGCAGTACTTC. Its protein is CSARDRRLYEQYF.

The chain uses TRBV12-3 or TRBV12-4 and TRBJ2-1; the match to TRBD2 covers 10 bases. The V and J ends lost 4 bases and 8 bases, in that order; junction bases with no gene match: 14. The CDR3 sequence is 17 residues long. The CDR3, as DNA: TGTGCCAGCAGTTGGGGTCCTGGAGCGGGGGGGCACTATGAGCAGTTCTTC. This codes for CASSWGPGAGGHYEQFF.

This clonotype has more than one count but fewer than ten. This rearrangement joins TRBV4-1 to TRBJ2-2; D could derive from TRBD1 or TRBD2 (5 bases each). The germline V gene has CDR1 MGHRA and CDR2 YSYEKL. Trimming stripped 0 bases from V and 10 bases from J, with 12 bases between. The CDR3 consists of 14 residues. For the CDR3, the DNA is TGCGCCAGCAGCCAAGATGGGGGAGTGGCGGAGCTGTTTTTT. Translated, it gives CASSQDGGVAELFF.

This clonotype was seen a few times. The CDR3 is CSARDAIAGGADTQYF. CDR3 in DNA: TGCAGTGCTAGAGATGCGATAGCGGGAGGTGCAGATACGCAGTATTTT. The chain has TRBV20-1 and TRBJ2-3; 10 nucleotides align to TRBD2. Germline-derived CDR1 and CDR2 are DFQATT and SNEGSKA (reference sequence). The trim removed 0 bases at V and 4 bases at J, leaving 7 bases unmatched. CDR3 length: 16 residues.

This clonotype was detected only a few times. The rearrangement links TRBV6-1 to TRBJ1-1, with D possibly TRBD1 on 6 matching bases. The CDR3 is 18 residues long. V lost 6 bases and J lost 0, with 23 bases in between. Germline V CDR1 and CDR2: MNHNS, SASEGT. The DNA of the CDR3 is TGTGCCAGCAGGCCCACCTCGTGGAGGGGGTACATGAACACTGAAGCTTTCTTT. Its translation: CASRPTSWRGYMNTEAFF.

This clonotype was counted only a few times. The CDR3 sequence: CAWSVLGTTEQYF. CDR3 bases: TGTGCCTGGAGTGTACTGGGAACAACCGAGCAGTACTTC. The chain links TRBV30 to TRBJ2-7; D remains unclear. This CDR3 has 13 amino acids. The ends were cut back, 0 bases at V and 6 bases at J, with 12 bases in the middle. Germline V gene sequence: CDR1 GTSNPN, CDR2 SVGIG (reference sequence).

The V call is TRBV9, the J call TRBJ2-7; D unclear. This CDR3 spans 14 amino acids. The ends were cut back, 4 bases at V and 2 bases at J, with 13 bases in the middle. Germline CDR1 is SGDLS and CDR2 is YYNGEE. The CDR3: CASSPTGITYEQYF. CDR3 sequence (DNA): TGTGCCAGCAGCCCGACCGGCATCACCTACGAGCAGTACTTC. The full variable domain, completed using reference TRBV9 and TRBJ2-7, is DSGVTQTPKHLITATGQRVTLRCSPRSGDLSVYWYQQSLDQGLQFLIQYYNGEERAKGNILERFSAQQFPDLHSELNLSSLELGDSALYFCASSPTGITYEQYFGPGTRLTVT.

The rearrangement links TRBV7-2 to TRBJ2-2; TRBD2 might be the D (5 bases). Germline V gives CDR1 SGHTA, CDR2 FQGNSA. The CDR3 contains 12 residues. The V and J ends lost 6 bases and 7 bases respectively, with 9 bases between them. The CDR3 DNA sequence: TGTGCCAGCAGAGGAGGAATCGGGGAGCTGTTTTTT. Its translation is CASRGGIGELFF.